This T cell receptor beta chain was sequenced for a study of OX40 agonist ivuxolimab in advanced cancers. At the level of the study: Around 40% of patients had received prior checkpoint inhibitor therapy. The study's findings and limits: Among the least clonally expanded were partial responders at 0.1-3.0 mg/kg.

Remarks on this clone: The antigen is undetermined.

This CDR3 comprises 15 residues. Germline V gene data show CDR1 as SGHVS and CDR2 as FNYEAQ. Deletions cut 6 bases from V and 4 bases from J, with 15 bases between. Measured with immunoSEQ multiplex PCR; TCRdb has only the in-frame clones, and not every one. The table includes 55,000 to 75,000 clones, roughly 80% detected once. The TCR was taken from an adult with an advanced solid tumor such as melanoma, head and neck, liver or kidney cancer. The rearrangement uses TRBV7-6 and TRBJ2-2, with D possibly TRBD2 on 6 matching bases. The sample was CD4+ or CD8+ T cells sorted from blood, taken in a trial of the OX40 agonist ivuxolimab. The CDR3: CASSSQVGGTGELFF. The DNA of the CDR3 is TGTGCCAGCAGTTCACAGGTCGGGGGCACCGGGGAGCTGTTTTTT. The full variable domain, completed using reference TRBV7-6 and TRBJ2-2, is GAGVSQSPRYKVTKRGQDVALRCDPISGHVSLYWYRQALGQGPEFLTYFNYEAQQDKSGLPNDRFSAERPEGSISTLTIQRTEQRDSAMYRCASSSQVGGTGELFFGEGSRLTVL.